The T cell receptor beta chain described here comes from a study of T-cell reconstitution after alpha-beta-depleted transplantation in children. Findings and limits, study-wide: Several hundred graft clones that had expanded were reportedly the source of alpha-beta T cells about two months after transplant.

The authors prepared the TCRbeta library with unique molecular identifiers. TCRdb called the PCR reads again in MiXCR, with one record for every CDR3 protein. This repertoire shows 600,000 or so distinct CDR3 sequences, 23% found once; its top ten account for around 14%. V lost 4 bases, J lost 2 bases, and 12 bases lay in between. There are 15 residues in the CDR3. Germline V gives CDR1 SGHVS, CDR2 FQNEAQ. This clonotype was detected a few times. Its antigen is not identified. The rearrangement joins TRBV7-8 to TRBJ2-1; D is perhaps TRBD1 (6 bases). The material was PBMCs, mostly from graft donor cells, obtained 360 days after TCRalphabeta/CD19-depleted stem cell transplant. The TCR originated in a boy in the first two years of life who had a stem cell transplant for acute myeloid leukemia, so the T cells may come from the graft donor. CDR3 DNA: TGTGCCAGCAGCTGGCCGGGACATACCTACAATGAGCAGTTCTTC. This encodes CASSWPGHTYNEQFF.